The clone carrying this T cell receptor (beta chain) was recorded a few times. No antigen is known for it. The data belong to a study of cytomegalovirus exposure and HLA in healthy donors. The study, taken as a whole, reports: Beyond CMV serostatus, there was no information to go on about immune exposure.

Primers included in the PCR were 60 Vbeta and 13 Jbeta primers. This table comes from immunoSEQ multiplex PCR, and its TCRdb copy is limited to in-frame clones, with some not included. The sample has around 180,000 clones; about three quarters are singletons. Germline CDR1 and CDR2: SGHRS and YFSETQ. The germline V and J ends were trimmed by 3 bases and 6 bases, with 15 bases remaining between them. This CDR3 region has 15 residues. The specimen sequenced was PBMCs. The chain couples TRBV5-1 to TRBJ2-2, with D perhaps matching TRBD2 (6 bases). The TCR sequence derives from a woman aged 35 to 49 in good health and CMV-seronegative. The CDR3 loop reads CASSYSGDPPGELFF. The DNA of the CDR3 is TGCGCCAGCAGCTACTCGGGGGACCCCCCCGGGGAGCTGTTTTTT.